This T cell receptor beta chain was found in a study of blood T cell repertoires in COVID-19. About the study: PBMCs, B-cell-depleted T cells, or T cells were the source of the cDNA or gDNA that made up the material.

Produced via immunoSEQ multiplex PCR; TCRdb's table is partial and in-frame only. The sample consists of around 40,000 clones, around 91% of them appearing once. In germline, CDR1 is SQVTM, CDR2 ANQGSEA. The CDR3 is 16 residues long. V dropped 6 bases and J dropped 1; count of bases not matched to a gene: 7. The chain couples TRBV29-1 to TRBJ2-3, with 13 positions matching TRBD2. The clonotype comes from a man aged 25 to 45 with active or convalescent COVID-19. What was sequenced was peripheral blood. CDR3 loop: CSVGTSGRAGTDTQYF. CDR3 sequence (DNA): TGCAGCGTGGGAACTAGCGGGAGGGCCGGCACAGATACGCAGTATTTT.